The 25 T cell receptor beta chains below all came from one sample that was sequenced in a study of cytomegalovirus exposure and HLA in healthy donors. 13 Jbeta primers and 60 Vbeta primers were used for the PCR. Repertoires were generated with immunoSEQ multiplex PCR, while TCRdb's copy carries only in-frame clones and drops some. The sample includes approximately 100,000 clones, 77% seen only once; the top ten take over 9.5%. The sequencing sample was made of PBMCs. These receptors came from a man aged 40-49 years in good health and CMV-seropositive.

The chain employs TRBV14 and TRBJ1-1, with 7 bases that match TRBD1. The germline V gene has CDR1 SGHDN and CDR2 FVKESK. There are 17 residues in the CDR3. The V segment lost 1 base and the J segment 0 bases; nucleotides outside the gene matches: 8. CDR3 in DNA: TGTGCCAGCAGCCAAGCGGGCCAGGGGGGAATGAACACTGAAGCTTTCTTT. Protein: CASSQAGQGGMNTEAFF.

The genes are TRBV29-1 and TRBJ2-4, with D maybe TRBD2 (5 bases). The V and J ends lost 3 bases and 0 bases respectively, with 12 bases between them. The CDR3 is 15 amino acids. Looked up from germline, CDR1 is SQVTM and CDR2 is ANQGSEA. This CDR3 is CSVERVSGAKNIQYF. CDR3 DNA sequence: TGCAGCGTTGAGAGGGTCTCGGGAGCCAAAAACATTCAGTACTTC.

The CDR3 reads CASSQDYDQETNEKLFF. CDR3 in DNA: TGCGCCAGCAGCCAAGATTATGACCAGGAAACTAATGAAAAACTGTTTTTT. The chain links TRBV4-1 to TRBJ1-4; D is unclear. The CDR3 contains 17 residues. Trimming shortened V by 0 bases and J by 1 base, and 12 bases separated the two germline ends. In germline, CDR1 is MGHRA, CDR2 YSYEKL.

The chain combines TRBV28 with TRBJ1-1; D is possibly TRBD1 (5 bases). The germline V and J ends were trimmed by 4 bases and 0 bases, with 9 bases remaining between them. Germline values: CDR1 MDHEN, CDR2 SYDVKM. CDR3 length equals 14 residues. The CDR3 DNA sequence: TGTGCCAGCAGTTGGGGGACTCTGAACACTGAAGCTTTCTTT. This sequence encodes CASSWGTLNTEAFF. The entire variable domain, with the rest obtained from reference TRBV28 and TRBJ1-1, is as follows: DVKVTQSSRYLVKRTGEKVFLECVQDMDHENMFWYRQDPGLGLRLIYFSYDVKMKEKGDIPEGYSVSREKKERFSLILESASTNQTSMYLCASSWGTLNTEAFFGQGTRLTVV.

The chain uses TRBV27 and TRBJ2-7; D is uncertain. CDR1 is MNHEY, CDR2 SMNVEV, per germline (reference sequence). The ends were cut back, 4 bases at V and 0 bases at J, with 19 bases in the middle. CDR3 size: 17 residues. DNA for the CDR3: TGTGCCAGCAGTTCCTCTGGCTCGACTGATTTCTCCTACGAGCAGTACTTC. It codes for CASSSSGSTDFSYEQYF.

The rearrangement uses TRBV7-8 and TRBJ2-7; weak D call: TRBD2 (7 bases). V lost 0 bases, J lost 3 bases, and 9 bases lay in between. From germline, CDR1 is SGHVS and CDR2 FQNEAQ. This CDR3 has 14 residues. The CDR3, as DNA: TGTGCCAGCAGCTTAGCGAGGGGGGGCTACGAGCAGTACTTC. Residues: CASSLARGGYEQYF.

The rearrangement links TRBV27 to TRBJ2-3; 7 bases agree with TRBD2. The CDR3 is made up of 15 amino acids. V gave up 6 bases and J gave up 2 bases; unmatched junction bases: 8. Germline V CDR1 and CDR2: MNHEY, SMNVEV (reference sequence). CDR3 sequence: CASSKIAGFTDTQYF. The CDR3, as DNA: TGTGCCAGCAGCAAGATAGCGGGTTTCACAGATACGCAGTATTTT.

The CDR3 reads CASSLTVNSGANVLTF. DNA of the CDR3: TGTGCCAGCAGCCTGACAGTGAACTCTGGGGCCAACGTCCTGACTTTC. The chain joins TRBV11-3 to TRBJ2-6; tentatively, D is TRBD1 (5 bases). With 5 bases removed from V and 0 bases from J, the gap between germline ends came to 11 bases. This CDR3 comprises 16 residues. Germline V CDR1 and CDR2: SGHNT, YENEEA.

CDR3 residues: CASSVPGGIYEQYF. DNA of the CDR3: TGTGCCAGCAGTGTCCCGGGTGGTATCTACGAGCAGTACTTC. The V and J genes are TRBV28 and TRBJ2-7; D is unclear. The germline V gene encodes CDR1 MDHEN and CDR2 SYDVKM. This CDR3 is 14 amino acids long. Trimming took off 5 bases at V and 3 bases at J, with 14 bases between the two ends. The full variable domain, rest sourced from reference TRBV28 and TRBJ2-7, is DVKVTQSSRYLVKRTGEKVFLECVQDMDHENMFWYRQDPGLGLRLIYFSYDVKMKEKGDIPEGYSVSREKKERFSLILESASTNQTSMYLCASSVPGGIYEQYFGPGTRLTVT.

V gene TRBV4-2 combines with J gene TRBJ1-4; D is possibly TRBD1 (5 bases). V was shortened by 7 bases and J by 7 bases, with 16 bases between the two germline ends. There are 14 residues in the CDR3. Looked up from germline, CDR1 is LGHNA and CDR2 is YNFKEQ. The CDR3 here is CASNQGGVSEKLFF. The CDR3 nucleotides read TGTGCCAGCAATCAGGGCGGGGTTTCTGAAAAACTGTTTTTT.

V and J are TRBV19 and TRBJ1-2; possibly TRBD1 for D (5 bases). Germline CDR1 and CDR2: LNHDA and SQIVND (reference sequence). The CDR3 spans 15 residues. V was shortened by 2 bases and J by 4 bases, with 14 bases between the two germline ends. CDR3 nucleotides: TGTGCCAGTAGTATAAAGTATCGGGGGATCTATGGCTACACCTTC. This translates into CASSIKYRGIYGYTF.

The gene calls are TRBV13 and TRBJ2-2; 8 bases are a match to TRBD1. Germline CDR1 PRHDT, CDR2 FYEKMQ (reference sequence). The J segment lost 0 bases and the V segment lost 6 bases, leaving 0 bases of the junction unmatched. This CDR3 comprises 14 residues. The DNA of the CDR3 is TGTGCCAGCAGGGACAGGGCGAACACCGGGGAGCTGTTTTTT. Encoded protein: CASRDRANTGELFF.

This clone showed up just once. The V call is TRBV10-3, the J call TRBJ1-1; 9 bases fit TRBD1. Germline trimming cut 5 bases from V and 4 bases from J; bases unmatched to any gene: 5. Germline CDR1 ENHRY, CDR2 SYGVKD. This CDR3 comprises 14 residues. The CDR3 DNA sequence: TGTGCCATCAGTCCAACAGGGGGCATCACTGAAGCTTTCTTT. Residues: CAISPTGGITEAFF.

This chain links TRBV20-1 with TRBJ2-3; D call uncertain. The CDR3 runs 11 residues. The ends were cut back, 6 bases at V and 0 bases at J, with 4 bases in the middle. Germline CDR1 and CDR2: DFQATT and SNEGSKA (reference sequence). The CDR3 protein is CSASSTDTQYF. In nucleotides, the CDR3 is TGCAGTGCAAGCAGCACAGATACGCAGTATTTT.

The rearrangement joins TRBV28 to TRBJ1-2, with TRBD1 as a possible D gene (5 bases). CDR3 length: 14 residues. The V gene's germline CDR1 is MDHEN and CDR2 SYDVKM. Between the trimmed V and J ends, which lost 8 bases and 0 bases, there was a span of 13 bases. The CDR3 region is CASATGIANYGYTF. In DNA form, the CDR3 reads TGTGCCAGCGCCACAGGTATCGCTAACTATGGCTACACCTTC.

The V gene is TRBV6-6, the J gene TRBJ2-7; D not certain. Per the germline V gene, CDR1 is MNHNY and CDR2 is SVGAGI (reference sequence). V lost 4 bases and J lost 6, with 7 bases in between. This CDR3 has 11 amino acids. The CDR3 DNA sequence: TGTGCCAGCAGTTTTGGCTCCGAGCAGTACTTC. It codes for CASSFGSEQYF.

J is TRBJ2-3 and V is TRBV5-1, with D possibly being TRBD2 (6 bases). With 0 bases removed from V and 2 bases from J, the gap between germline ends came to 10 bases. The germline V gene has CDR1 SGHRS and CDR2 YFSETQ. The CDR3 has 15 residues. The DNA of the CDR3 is TGCGCCAGCAGCTTGGGGGGGGAGGACACAGATACGCAGTATTTT. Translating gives CASSLGGEDTDTQYF. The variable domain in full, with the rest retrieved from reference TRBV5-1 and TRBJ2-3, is KAGVTQTPRYLIKTRGQQVTLSCSPISGHRSVSWYQQTPGQGLQFLFEYFSETQRNKGNFPGRFSGRQFSNSRSEMNVSTLELGDSALYLCASSLGGEDTDTQYFGPGTRLTVL.

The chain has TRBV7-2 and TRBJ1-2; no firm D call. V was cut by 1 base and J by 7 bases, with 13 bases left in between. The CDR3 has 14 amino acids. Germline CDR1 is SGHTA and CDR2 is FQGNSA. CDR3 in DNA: TGTGCCAGCAGCTTAGGTGGCTTCATGGCTGGCTACACCTTC. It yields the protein CASSLGGFMAGYTF.

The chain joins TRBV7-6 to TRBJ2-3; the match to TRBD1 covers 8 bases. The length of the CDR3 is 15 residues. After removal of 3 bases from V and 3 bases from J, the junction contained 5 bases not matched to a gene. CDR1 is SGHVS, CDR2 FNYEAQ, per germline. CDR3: CASSFQGASTDTQYF. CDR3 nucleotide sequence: TGTGCCAGCAGCTTCCAGGGGGCTAGTACAGATACGCAGTATTTT.

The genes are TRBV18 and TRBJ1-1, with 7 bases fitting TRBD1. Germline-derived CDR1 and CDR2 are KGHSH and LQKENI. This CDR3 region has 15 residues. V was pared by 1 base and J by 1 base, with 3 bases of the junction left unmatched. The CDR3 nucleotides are TGTGCCAGCTCACCACTTCGGGACAGGAACACTGAAGCTTTCTTT. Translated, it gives CASSPLRDRNTEAFF.

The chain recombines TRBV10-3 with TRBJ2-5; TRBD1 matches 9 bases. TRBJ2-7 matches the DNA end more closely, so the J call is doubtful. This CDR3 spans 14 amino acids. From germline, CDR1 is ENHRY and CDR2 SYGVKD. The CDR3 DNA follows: TGTGCCATCAGTGAGAGGGGACAGGGCTACGAGCAGTACTTC. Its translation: CAISERGQGYEQYF.

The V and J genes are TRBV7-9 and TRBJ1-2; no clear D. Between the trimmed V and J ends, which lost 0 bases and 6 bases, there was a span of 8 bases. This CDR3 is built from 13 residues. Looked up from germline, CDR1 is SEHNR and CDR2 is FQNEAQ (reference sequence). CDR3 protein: CASSLAESNGYTF. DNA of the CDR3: TGTGCCAGCAGCTTAGCAGAGAGTAATGGCTACACCTTC. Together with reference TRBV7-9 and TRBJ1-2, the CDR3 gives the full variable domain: DTGVSQNPRHKITKRGQNVTFRCDPISEHNRLYWYRQTLGQGPEFLTYFQNEAQLEKSRLLSDRFSAERPKGSFSTLEIQRTEQGDSAMYLCASSLAESNGYTFGSGTRLTVV.

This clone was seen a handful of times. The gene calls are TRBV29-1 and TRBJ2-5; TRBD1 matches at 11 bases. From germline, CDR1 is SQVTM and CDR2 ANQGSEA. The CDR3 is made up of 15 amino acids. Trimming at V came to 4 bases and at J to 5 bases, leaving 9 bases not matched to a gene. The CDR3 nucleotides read TGCAGCGTTGGCGGTTCGGACAGGGGGCCTGAGACCCAGTACTTC. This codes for CSVGGSDRGPETQYF.

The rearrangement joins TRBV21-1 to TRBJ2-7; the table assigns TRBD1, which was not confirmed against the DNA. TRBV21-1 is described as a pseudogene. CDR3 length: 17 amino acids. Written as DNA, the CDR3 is TGTGCCAGCAGCAAACACCGGGACAGGGGGTACTCCTACGAGCAGTACTTC. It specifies CASSKHRDRGYSYEQYF.

This chain's CDR3 is CASTADRGPTYQPQHF. Here the CDR3 DNA reads TGTGCCAGCACAGCGGACAGGGGGCCAACGTATCAGCCCCAGCATTTT. The chain combines TRBV2 with TRBJ1-5, with 11 bases matching TRBD1. Germline lookup yields CDR1 SNHLY and CDR2 FYNNEI. This CDR3 is 16 amino acids long. After removal of 7 bases from V and 5 bases from J, the junction contained 10 bases not matched to a gene.